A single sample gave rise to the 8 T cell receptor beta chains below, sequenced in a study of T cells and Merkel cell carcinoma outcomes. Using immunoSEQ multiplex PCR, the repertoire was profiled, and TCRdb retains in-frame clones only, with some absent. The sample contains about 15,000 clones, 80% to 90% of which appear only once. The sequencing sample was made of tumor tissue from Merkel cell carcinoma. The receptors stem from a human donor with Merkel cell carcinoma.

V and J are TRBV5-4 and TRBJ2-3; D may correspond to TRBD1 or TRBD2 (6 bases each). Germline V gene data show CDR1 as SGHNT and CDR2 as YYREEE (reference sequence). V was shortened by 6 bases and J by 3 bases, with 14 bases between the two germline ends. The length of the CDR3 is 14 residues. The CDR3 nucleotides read TGTGCCAGCAACCTGGGGGGCGGGACAGATACGCAGTATTTT. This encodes CASNLGGGTDTQYF. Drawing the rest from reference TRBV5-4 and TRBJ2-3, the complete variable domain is ETGVTQSPTHLIKTRGQQVTLRCSSQSGHNTVSWYQQALGQGPQFIFQYYREEENGRGNFPPRFSGLQFPNYSSELNVNALELDDSALYLCASNLGGGTDTQYFGPGTRLTVL.

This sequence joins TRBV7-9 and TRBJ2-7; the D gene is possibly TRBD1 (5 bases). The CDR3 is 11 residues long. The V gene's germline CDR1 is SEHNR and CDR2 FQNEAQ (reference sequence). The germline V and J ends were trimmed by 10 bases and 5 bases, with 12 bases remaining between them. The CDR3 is CATADSHEQYF. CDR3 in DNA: TGTGCCACCGCTGACAGTCACGAGCAGTACTTC.

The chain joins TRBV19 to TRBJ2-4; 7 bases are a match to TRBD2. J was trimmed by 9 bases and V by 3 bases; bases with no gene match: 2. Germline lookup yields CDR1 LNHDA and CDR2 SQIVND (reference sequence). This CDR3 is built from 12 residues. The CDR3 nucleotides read TGTGCCAGTAGTATGACTAGCCCCATTCAGTACTTC. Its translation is CASSMTSPIQYF.

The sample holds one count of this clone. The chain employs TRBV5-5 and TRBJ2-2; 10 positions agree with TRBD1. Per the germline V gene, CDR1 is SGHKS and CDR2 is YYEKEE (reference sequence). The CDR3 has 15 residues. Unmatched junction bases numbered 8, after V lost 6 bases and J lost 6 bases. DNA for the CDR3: TGTGCCAGCATTCGACAGGGGGCGAATCCCGGGGAGCTGTTTTTT. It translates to CASIRQGANPGELFF. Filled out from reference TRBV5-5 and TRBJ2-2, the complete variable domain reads DAGVTQSPTHLIKTRGQQVTLRCSPISGHKSVSWYQQVLGQGPQFIFQYYEKEERGRGNFPDRFSARQFPNYSSELNVNALLLGDSALYLCASIRQGANPGELFFGEGSRLTVL.

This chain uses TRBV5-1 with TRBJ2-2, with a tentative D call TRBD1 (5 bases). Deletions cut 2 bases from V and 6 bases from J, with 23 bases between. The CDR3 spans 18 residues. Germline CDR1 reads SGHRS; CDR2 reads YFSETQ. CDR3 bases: TGCGCCAGCAGCTTAGGTTTGACAGTTAATTCCCCTTCCGGGGAGCTGTTTTTT. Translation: CASSLGLTVNSPSGELFF.

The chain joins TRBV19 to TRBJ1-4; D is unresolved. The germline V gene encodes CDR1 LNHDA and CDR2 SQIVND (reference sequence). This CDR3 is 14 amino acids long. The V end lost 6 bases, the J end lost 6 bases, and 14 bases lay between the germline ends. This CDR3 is CASSRKGGYEKLFF. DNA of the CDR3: TGTGCCAGTAGCCGGAAGGGAGGGTATGAAAAACTGTTTTTT.

CDR3 loop: CASSQDGFAEAFF. The CDR3 nucleotides read TGTGCCAGCAGCCAAGACGGATTCGCTGAAGCTTTCTTT. V usage is TRBV4-2 and J usage is TRBJ1-1; D unclear. Deletions cut 0 bases from V and 6 bases from J, with 8 bases between. The CDR3 extends over 13 amino acids. The V gene's germline CDR1 is LGHNA and CDR2 YNFKEQ.

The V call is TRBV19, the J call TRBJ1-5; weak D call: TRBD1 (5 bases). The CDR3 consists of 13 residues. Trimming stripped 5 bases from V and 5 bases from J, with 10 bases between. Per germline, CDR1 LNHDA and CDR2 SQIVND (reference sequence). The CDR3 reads CASSSQVDQPQHF. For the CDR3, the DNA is TGTGCCAGTAGTTCACAGGTGGATCAGCCCCAGCATTTT.